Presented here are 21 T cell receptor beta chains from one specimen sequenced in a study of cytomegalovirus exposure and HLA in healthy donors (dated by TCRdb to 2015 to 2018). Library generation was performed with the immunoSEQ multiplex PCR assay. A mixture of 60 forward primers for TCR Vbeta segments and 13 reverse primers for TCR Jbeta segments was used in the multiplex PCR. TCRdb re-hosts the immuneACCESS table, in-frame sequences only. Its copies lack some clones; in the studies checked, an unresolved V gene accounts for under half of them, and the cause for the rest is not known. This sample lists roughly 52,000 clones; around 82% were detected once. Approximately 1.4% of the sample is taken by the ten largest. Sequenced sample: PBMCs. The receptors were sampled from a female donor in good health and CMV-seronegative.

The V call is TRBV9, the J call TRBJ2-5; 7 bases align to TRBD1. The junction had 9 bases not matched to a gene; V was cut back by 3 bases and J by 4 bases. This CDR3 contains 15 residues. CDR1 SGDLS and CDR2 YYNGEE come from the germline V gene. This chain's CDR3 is CASSARDSPLETQYF. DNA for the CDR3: TGTGCCAGCAGCGCCCGGGACAGTCCTTTAGAGACCCAGTACTTC.

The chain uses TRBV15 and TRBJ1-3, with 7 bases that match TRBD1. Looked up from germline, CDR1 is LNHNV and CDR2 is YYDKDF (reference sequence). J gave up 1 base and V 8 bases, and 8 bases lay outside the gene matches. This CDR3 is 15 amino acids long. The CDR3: CATWDSPSSGNTIYF. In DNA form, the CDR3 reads TGTGCCACCTGGGACAGCCCAAGTTCTGGAAACACCATATATTTT.

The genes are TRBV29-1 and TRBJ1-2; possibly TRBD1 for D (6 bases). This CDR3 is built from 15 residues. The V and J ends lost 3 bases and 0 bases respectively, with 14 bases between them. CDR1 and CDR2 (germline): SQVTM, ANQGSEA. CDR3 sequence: CSVDPGWTANYGYTF. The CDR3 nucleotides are TGCAGCGTTGATCCCGGGTGGACAGCTAACTATGGCTACACCTTC.

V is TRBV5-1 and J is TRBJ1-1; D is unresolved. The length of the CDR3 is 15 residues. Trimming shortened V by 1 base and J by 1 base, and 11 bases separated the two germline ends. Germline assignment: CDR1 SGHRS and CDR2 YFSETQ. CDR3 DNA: TGCGCCAGCAGCTTGATCGGTGGAGAGAACACTGAAGCTTTCTTT. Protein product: CASSLIGGENTEAFF.

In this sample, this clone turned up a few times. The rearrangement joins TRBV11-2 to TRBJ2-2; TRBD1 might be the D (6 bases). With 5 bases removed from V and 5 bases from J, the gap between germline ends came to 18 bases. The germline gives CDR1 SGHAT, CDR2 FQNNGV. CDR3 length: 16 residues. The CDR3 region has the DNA TGTGCCAGCAGCCCTTACACAGGGAAGATAACCGGGGAGCTGTTTTTT. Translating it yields CASSPYTGKITGELFF.

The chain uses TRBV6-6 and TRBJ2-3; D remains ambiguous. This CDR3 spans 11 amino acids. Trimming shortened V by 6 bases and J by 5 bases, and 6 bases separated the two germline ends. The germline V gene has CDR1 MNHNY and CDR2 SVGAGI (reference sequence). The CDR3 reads CASSLQDTQYF. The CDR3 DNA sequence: TGTGCCAGCAGCTTACAAGATACGCAGTATTTT.

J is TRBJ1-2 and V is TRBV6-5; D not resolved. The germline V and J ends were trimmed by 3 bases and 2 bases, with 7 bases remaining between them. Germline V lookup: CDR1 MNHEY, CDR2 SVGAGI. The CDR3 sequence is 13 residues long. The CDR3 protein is CASSYGQNYGYTF. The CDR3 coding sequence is TGTGCCAGCAGTTATGGCCAGAACTATGGCTACACCTTC.

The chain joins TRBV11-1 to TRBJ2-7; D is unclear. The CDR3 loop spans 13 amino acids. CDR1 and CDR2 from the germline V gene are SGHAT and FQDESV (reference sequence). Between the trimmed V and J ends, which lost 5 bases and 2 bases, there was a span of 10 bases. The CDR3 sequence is CASSSFPTYEQYF. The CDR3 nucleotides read TGTGCCAGCAGCAGCTTCCCCACCTACGAGCAGTACTTC.

This CDR3 is CASTREGGYQPQHF. The CDR3 DNA is TGTGCCAGCACCCGGGAAGGGGGCTATCAGCCCCAGCATTTT. This rearrangement joins TRBV6-1 to TRBJ1-5, with 7 positions matching TRBD1. CDR1 and CDR2 from the germline V gene are MNHNS and SASEGT. The CDR3 is 14 residues long. With 7 bases clipped from V and 5 bases from J, the junction kept 8 bases outside the gene matches.

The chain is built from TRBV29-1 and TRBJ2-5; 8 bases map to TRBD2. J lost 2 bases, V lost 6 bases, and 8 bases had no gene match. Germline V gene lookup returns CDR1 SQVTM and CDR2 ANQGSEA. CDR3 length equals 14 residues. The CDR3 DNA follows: TGCAGCGTCCGGGGGGGCGGACCACAAGAGACCCAGTACTTC. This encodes CSVRGGGPQETQYF.

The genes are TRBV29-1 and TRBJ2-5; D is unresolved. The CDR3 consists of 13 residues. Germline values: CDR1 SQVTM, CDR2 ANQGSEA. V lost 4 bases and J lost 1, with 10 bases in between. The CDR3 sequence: CSVAGPTQETQYF. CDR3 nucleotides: TGCAGCGTTGCAGGCCCGACCCAAGAGACCCAGTACTTC.

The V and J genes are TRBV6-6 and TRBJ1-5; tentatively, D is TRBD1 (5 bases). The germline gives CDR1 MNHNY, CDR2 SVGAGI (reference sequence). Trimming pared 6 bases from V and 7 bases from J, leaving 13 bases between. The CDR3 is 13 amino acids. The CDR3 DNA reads TGTGCCAGCAGCCCGACAGCGGGGCAGCCCCAGCATTTT. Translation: CASSPTAGQPQHF.

CDR3 coding DNA: TGCGCCAGCAGCCCAGGGACAGGGAGCTACGAGCAGTACTTC. It encodes CASSPGTGSYEQYF. The chain recombines TRBV5-1 with TRBJ2-7; 9 nucleotides align to TRBD1. V lost 4 bases to trimming and J lost 3 bases; unmatched junction nucleotides: 5. The CDR3 length is 14 residues. Germline loops: CDR1 SGHRS, CDR2 YFSETQ.

CDR3 residues: CASSKQANQPQHF. CDR3 DNA: TGTGCCAGCAGCAAACAGGCCAATCAGCCCCAGCATTTT. The chain combines TRBV11-1 with TRBJ1-5; D may be TRBD1 (5 bases). This CDR3 has 13 amino acids. V was clipped by 5 bases and J by 3 bases, with 8 bases between them. Per germline, CDR1 SGHAT and CDR2 FQDESV (reference sequence).

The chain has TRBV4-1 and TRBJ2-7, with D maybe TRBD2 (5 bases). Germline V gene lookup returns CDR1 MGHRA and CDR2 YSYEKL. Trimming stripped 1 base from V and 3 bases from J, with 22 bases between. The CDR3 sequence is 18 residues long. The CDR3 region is CASSQVGRGSSLIYEQYF. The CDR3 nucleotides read TGCGCCAGCAGCCAAGTGGGTAGAGGGTCTAGCCTAATCTACGAGCAGTACTTC.

The CDR3 DNA follows: TGTGCCAGCAGCTTAGCCGGACTAGCGGGGAACAATGAGCAGTTCTTC. This encodes CASSLAGLAGNNEQFF. This chain links TRBV7-9 with TRBJ2-1, with 12 bases fitting TRBD2. CDR1 and CDR2 (germline): SEHNR, FQNEAQ (reference sequence). With V trimmed by 0 bases and J by 5 bases, 2 bases remained unmatched. The CDR3 sequence is 16 residues long.

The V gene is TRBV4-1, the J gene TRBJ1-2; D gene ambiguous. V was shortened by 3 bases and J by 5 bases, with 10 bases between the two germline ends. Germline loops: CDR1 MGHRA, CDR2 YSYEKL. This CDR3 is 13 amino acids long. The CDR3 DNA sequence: TGCGCCAGCAGCCATGGCAGGCAATATGGCTACACCTTC. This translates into CASSHGRQYGYTF.

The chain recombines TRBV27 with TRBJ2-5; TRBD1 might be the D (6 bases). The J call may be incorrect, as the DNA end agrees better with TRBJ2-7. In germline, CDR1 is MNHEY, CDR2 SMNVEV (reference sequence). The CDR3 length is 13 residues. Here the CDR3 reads CASRPGQRYEQYF. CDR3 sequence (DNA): TGTGCCAGCCGTCCGGGACAAAGATACGAGCAGTACTTC.

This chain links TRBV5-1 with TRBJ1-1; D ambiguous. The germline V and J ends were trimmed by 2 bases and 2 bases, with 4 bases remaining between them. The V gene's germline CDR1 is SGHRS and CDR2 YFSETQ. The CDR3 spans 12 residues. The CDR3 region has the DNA TGCGCCAGCAGCTTCTCCAACACTGAAGCTTTCTTT. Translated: CASSFSNTEAFF.

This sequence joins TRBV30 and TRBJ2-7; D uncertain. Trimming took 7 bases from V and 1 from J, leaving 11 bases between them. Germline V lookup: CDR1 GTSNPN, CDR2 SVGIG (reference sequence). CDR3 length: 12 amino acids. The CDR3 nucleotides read TGTGCCTCCCGGGTAGGATCCTACGAGCAGTACTTC. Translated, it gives CASRVGSYEQYF.

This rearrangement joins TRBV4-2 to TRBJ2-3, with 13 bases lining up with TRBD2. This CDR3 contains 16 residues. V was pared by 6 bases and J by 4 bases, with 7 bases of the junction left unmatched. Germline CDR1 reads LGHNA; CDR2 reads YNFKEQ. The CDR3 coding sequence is TGTGCCAGCAGTCAAACTAGCGGGGGGGGCCCAGATACGCAGTATTTT. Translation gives CASSQTSGGGPDTQYF.